This T cell receptor beta chain was identified in a study of T cells in Graves' hyperthyroidism and ophthalmopathy. Duration under 3 months, a NOSPECS grade of at least 4, and a Clinical Activity Score of at least 3 characterized the ophthalmopathy patients. Clinicians diagnosed patients from clinical symptoms, serum thyroxine and TRAb, thyroid ultrasound and orbital computed tomography. There are many counts of this clonotype. Losses at the gene ends were 4 bases for V and 7 bases for J; bases not matched to a gene: 6. Germline values: CDR1 SGHAT, CDR2 FQNNGV. The CDR3 covers 15 residues. RNA transcripts served as the template for amplifying TCR beta CDR3 regions. The HTBI set primed first-round TCR CDR3 RT-PCR. TCRdb analysed the multiplex PCR reads with MiXCR anew, one entry per CDR3 protein. The sample includes under 500,000 distinct CDR3 sequences, more than 13% of them seen just once.

The origin of this receptor is a man between 50 and 59 years old with Graves' ophthalmopathy. The chain recombines TRBV11-2 with TRBJ2-1; 11 bases line up with TRBD2. The sequenced sample consisted of blood. CDR3 DNA sequence: TGTGCCAGCAGCTACATAGCGGGAGGGCCTAATGAGCAGTTCTTC. Translated: CASSYIAGGPNEQFF.